This T cell receptor (beta chain) was sequenced for a study of cytomegalovirus exposure and HLA in healthy donors. PCR primers comprised 60 Vbeta and 13 Jbeta primers. Profiled with immunoSEQ multiplex PCR; TCRdb holds only in-frame clones, not every one. This sample carries 200,000 to 250,000 clones, about three quarters of them seen once, and the ten largest clones take roughly 1.9%. Germline trimming cut 2 bases from V and 8 bases from J; bases unmatched to any gene: 11. The CDR3 runs 15 residues. Germline CDR1 and CDR2: MNHNS and SASEGT. This clone was counted between two and nine times. V gene TRBV6-1 combines with J gene TRBJ1-1, with TRBD1 matching over 7 bases. The sequence was obtained from a man aged 18 to 30 in good health and CMV-seronegative. The sample was PBMCs. CDR3 sequence: CASSEFPRDREEAFF. DNA for the CDR3: TGTGCCAGCAGTGAATTCCCCAGGGACAGAGAAGAAGCTTTCTTT.